Sequencing of this T cell receptor (beta chain) was carried out in a study of cytomegalovirus exposure and HLA in healthy donors. Study-level points and caveats: In presence/absence analyses, roughly uniform sequencing depth across donors was assumed. In vitro experiments confirmed that three CMV-associated chains were specific for CMV antigens.

Donors likely had unrecorded immune exposures despite being nominally healthy when sampled. For this clone: What it binds is unknown.

CDR3 size: 16 residues. CDR1 and CDR2 from the germline V gene are SGHNT and YENEEA. After removal of 7 bases from V and 0 bases from J, the junction contained 12 bases not matched to a gene. In the PCR, 60 Vbeta and 13 Jbeta primers were used. Original analysis: The authors later counted roughly 87 million unique TCR beta chains, 9.5 million to 13 million of them shared. Some clones are missing from TCRdb's copy, which holds only in-frame ones; the method was immunoSEQ multiplex PCR. The V and J calls and clone size come from that table; D and trimming were worked out from the DNA. The sample lists 210,000 or so clones; 60% to 80% were seen once.

The chain recombines TRBV11-3 with TRBJ2-7; 7 bases agree with TRBD1. The sample was PBMCs. The receptor was derived from a man younger than 35 in good health and CMV-seronegative. The CDR3 bases are TGTGCCAGCAAGACGACGGACAGGTCCCGCTCCTACGAGCAGTACTTC. Protein product: CASKTTDRSRSYEQYF.